These 12 T cell receptor beta chains came from one sample sequenced in a study of technical replicates of blood from several donors. The table came from immunoSEQ multiplex PCR; TCRdb's copy has only in-frame clones and leaves some out. The sample lists some 68,000 clones; around 90% were seen once. The specimen sequenced was T cells isolated from PBMCs. These receptor sequences come from a human donor in good health.

This clone was picked up one time. The chain combines TRBV6-5 with TRBJ2-7, with TRBD1 identical over 8 bases. The ends lost 5 bases at V and 5 bases at J; junction bases unmatched: 8. The CDR3 is 14 residues long. In germline, CDR1 is MNHEY, CDR2 SVGAGI. The CDR3 here is CASSPRTGRHEQYF. The CDR3 DNA reads as TGTGCCAGCAGTCCCCGGACAGGGAGGCACGAGCAGTACTTC.

This clone turned up a few times. The rearrangement joins TRBV15 to TRBJ1-1, with unresolved D. Per germline, CDR1 LNHNV and CDR2 YYDKDF (reference sequence). The CDR3 loop spans 14 amino acids. V was shortened by 0 bases and J by 7 bases, with 12 bases between the two germline ends. In nucleotides, the CDR3 is TGTGCCACCAGCAGAGATCTCGAGGAAATTGAAGCTTTCTTT. This translates into CATSRDLEEIEAFF.

The chain joins TRBV28 to TRBJ1-5; possible D gene TRBD1, 5 bases. V gave up 6 bases and J gave up 3 bases, with 12 bases separating them. This CDR3 region has 14 residues. From germline, CDR1 is MDHEN and CDR2 SYDVKM. The CDR3 spells CASRPGQLNQPQHF. The CDR3 nucleotides are TGTGCCAGCAGGCCCGGACAACTCAATCAGCCCCAGCATTTT.

This rearrangement joins TRBV29-1 to TRBJ2-1, with D maybe TRBD1 (6 bases). The CDR3 totals 16 residues. Germline assignment: CDR1 SQVTM and CDR2 ANQGSEA. With 7 bases removed from V and 4 bases from J, the gap between germline ends came to 23 bases. CDR3: CSAEGDILSLYNEQFF. CDR3 nucleotides: TGCAGCGCCGAGGGGGACATTCTCAGCCTATACAATGAGCAGTTCTTC.

This chain links TRBV5-4 with TRBJ1-5; D not resolved. This CDR3 spans 15 amino acids. Deletions cut 4 bases from V and 6 bases from J, with 17 bases between. Germline loops: CDR1 SGHNT, CDR2 YYREEE (reference sequence). CDR3 nucleotides: TGTGCCAGCAGCCATTCAGGCAAGGCAGCTCAGCCCCAGCATTTT. This gives the protein CASSHSGKAAQPQHF.

The chain carries TRBV5-4 and TRBJ2-5; tentatively, D is TRBD2 (5 bases). In germline, CDR1 is SGHNT, CDR2 YYREEE (reference sequence). V was clipped by 0 bases and J by 2 bases, with 8 bases between them. The CDR3 runs to 14 residues. The CDR3 DNA follows: TGTGCCAGCAGCTTGGCGCGCGGGCAAGAGACCCAGTACTTC. Residues: CASSLARGQETQYF.

The V gene is TRBV29-1, the J gene TRBJ2-2, with 9 bases fitting TRBD1. The ends lost 6 bases at V and 3 bases at J; junction bases unmatched: 5. CDR1 and CDR2 from the germline V gene are SQVTM and ANQGSEA. There are 14 residues in the CDR3. CDR3 DNA sequence: TGCAGCGTCTCCCGGGACAGGGACACCGGGGAGCTGTTTTTT. The encoded protein is CSVSRDRDTGELFF.

The chain links TRBV9 to TRBJ2-1; D unresolved. V lost 7 bases to trimming and J lost 8 bases, with 13 bases between them. The germline CDR1 and CDR2 sequences are SGDLS and YYNGEE. This CDR3 spans 12 amino acids. CDR3 coding DNA: TGTGCCAGCGCGACTTTAGCTCATGAGCAGTTCTTC. Protein: CASATLAHEQFF.

V and J are TRBV7-9 and TRBJ2-7; D possibly corresponds to TRBD2 (6 bases). CDR1 and CDR2 (germline): SEHNR, FQNEAQ (reference sequence). CDR3 length: 12 residues. The V end was cut by 3 bases, the J end by 3 bases, with 6 bases between. This CDR3 is CASSFGSYEQYF. The CDR3 nucleotides read TGTGCCAGCAGCTTCGGGAGCTACGAGCAGTACTTC.

V usage is TRBV9 and J usage is TRBJ1-2, with TRBD1 matching 9 bases. Germline CDR1 SGDLS, CDR2 YYNGEE. CDR3 length: 15 amino acids. The J segment lost 9 bases and the V segment lost 4 bases, leaving 13 bases of the junction unmatched. The CDR3 loop is CASSTPTGGYSSYTF. The CDR3 coding sequence is TGTGCCAGCAGCACCCCGACAGGGGGATATTCCAGCTACACCTTC.

As for this clone: Other DNA sequences within the sample encode an identical CDR3. The gene calls are TRBV7-2 and TRBJ2-5; TRBD2 is a possible D gene (6 bases). Trimming removed 3 bases at V and 5 bases at J, with 10 bases between. Germline CDR1 and CDR2: SGHTA and FQGNSA. The CDR3 runs 13 residues. This CDR3 reads CASSLGGRETQYF. Here the CDR3 DNA reads TGTGCCAGCAGCTTGGGTGGGAGGGAGACCCAGTACTTC.

In its sample, this clone was seen once. At one end, the junction sequence differs from germline, possibly due to a read error. The rearrangement uses TRBV5-4 and TRBJ2-7, with 9 bases matching TRBD2. Germline CDR1 SGHNT, CDR2 YYREEE (reference sequence). The CDR3 is made up of 12 amino acids. The CDR3, as DNA: TGTGCCAGCAGCTTCTTGAATGGTAGCGGGAGCTTC. Protein sequence: CASSFLNGSGSF.